This entry lists 13 T cell receptor beta chains sequenced from one sample in a study of T cell repertoires in cytomegalovirus infection. No antigen has been identified for these receptors. TCRdb re-derived calls from the reads in MiXCR, one entry per CDR3 protein. The sample shows 200,000 or so distinct CDR3 sequences, 35% to 40% of them seen only once. The sequencing used CD8+ T cells from cultured PBMCs, collected from culture after CMV antigen stimulation. All receptors derive from a human donor in good health (CMV status not recorded). Some clones in this sample may be carry-over from other donors' samples.

V is TRBV25-1 and J is TRBJ1-6, with unresolved D. The germline CDR1 and CDR2 sequences are MGHDK and SYGVNS. The CDR3 sequence is 14 residues long. The V end lost 6 bases, the J end lost 3 bases, and 9 bases lay between the germline ends. The CDR3 spells CASRRTDYNSPLHF. CDR3 bases: TGTGCCAGCAGGAGGACCGACTATAATTCACCCCTCCACTTT.

This chain connects TRBV5-8 to TRBJ2-1; D is uncertain. V shed 6 bases and J shed 6 bases, with 19 bases lying between them. The CDR3 is made up of 15 amino acids. The germline CDR1 and CDR2 sequences are SGHTS and YDEGEE. In nucleotides, the CDR3 is TGTGCCAGCACCTTCGGTTTTTCCAGGAGCAATGAGCAGTTCTTC. Protein: CASTFGFSRSNEQFF. The variable domain in full, completed from reference TRBV5-8 and TRBJ2-1, reads EAGVTQSPTHLIKTRGQQATLRCSPISGHTSVYWYQQALGLGLQFLLWYDEGEERNRGNFPPRFSGRQFPNYSSELNVNALELEDSALYLCASTFGFSRSNEQFFGPGTRLTVL.

This clonotype was seen a few times. The chain has TRBV12-5 and TRBJ2-5, with a tentative D call TRBD1 (5 bases). This CDR3 contains 12 residues. From germline, CDR1 is LGHNT and CDR2 FRNRAP. With 7 bases removed from V and 8 bases from J, the gap between germline ends came to 14 bases. The CDR3 nucleotides read TGTGCTAGTGCCGACCTAGGGGCCACCCAGTACTTC. Its translation is CASADLGATQYF.

This clonotype turned up a few times. V and J are TRBV7-9 and TRBJ1-4, with D possibly TRBD1 on 6 matching bases. Trimming shortened V by 4 bases and J by 6 bases, and 18 bases separated the two germline ends. Germline values: CDR1 SEHNR, CDR2 FQNEAQ (reference sequence). This CDR3 contains 16 residues. The CDR3 region has the DNA TGTGCCAGCAGCTCGAACTCAGGGGTGGAAGATGAAAAACTGTTTTTT. It is translated as CASSSNSGVEDEKLFF.

This clonotype came up a few times. This sequence joins TRBV12-3 or TRBV12-4 and TRBJ2-7, with D uncertain. There are 15 residues in the CDR3. V shed 7 bases and J shed 2 bases, with 18 bases lying between them. CDR3 sequence (DNA): TGTGCCAGCAACACGGGCCAAGGGCGACCCTACGAGCAGTACTTC. Its protein product is CASNTGQGRPYEQYF.

The sample holds a few counts of this clonotype. A read error may account for a junction end that differs from germline. The chain carries TRBV11-3 and TRBJ2-1, with D uncertain. The CDR3 runs 16 residues. Germline CDR1 and CDR2: SGHNT and YENEEA. This CDR3 is CASSPRCSSTYNDQFF. CDR3 DNA sequence: TGTGCAAGCAGCCCCCGGTGCAGTTCTACCTACAATGATCAGTTCTTC.

V is TRBV27 and J is TRBJ2-1; TRBD1 matches at 11 bases. The CDR3 has 14 residues. Per germline, CDR1 MNHEY and CDR2 SMNVEV (reference sequence). With V trimmed by 9 bases and J by 7 bases, 8 bases remained unmatched. This CDR3 is CASRPGQGVNEQFF. CDR3 bases: TGTGCCAGTAGACCGGGACAGGGGGTGAATGAGCAGTTCTTC.

This clonotype has only one observation. This rearrangement joins TRBV3-1 to TRBJ2-3; perhaps D is TRBD1 or TRBD2 (5 bases each). Germline CDR1 is LGHDT and CDR2 is YNNKEL (reference sequence). The CDR3 is 16 amino acids. Between the trimmed V and J ends, which lost 3 bases and 5 bases, there was a span of 18 bases. The CDR3 region is CASSQAGTATIDTQYF. As DNA, the CDR3 is TGTGCCAGCAGCCAGGCTGGGACGGCTACTATAGATACGCAGTATTTT.

CDR3 region: CASSLAIRLAVNEKLFF. Here the CDR3 DNA reads TGTGCCAGCAGTTTAGCCATCCGACTAGCGGTGAATGAAAAACTGTTTTTT. V gene TRBV12-3 or TRBV12-4 combines with J gene TRBJ1-4; the D is unclear. CDR3 length: 17 residues. The germline V and J ends were trimmed by 0 bases and 5 bases, with 16 bases remaining between them.

Points on this clonotype: Germline is not matched at one junction end, which may reflect a read error. This CDR3 is CASSLGQGNRPQHF. CDR3 bases: TGTGCCAGCAGTTTGGGACAGGGTAATCGGCCCCAGCATTTT. V is TRBV12-3 or TRBV12-4 and J is TRBJ1-5, with TRBD1 identical over 9 bases. CDR3 length equals 14 residues.

The chain's CDR3 is CASSQVARSFYNEQFF. The CDR3 DNA reads as TGCGCCAGCAGCCAAGTAGCTAGGTCGTTTTACAATGAGCAGTTCTTC. The rearrangement links TRBV4-1 to TRBJ2-1; D is unclear. V was trimmed by 1 base and J by 4 bases, leaving 14 bases between them. The germline gives CDR1 MGHRA, CDR2 YSYEKL. This CDR3 has 16 residues.

This chain joins TRBV19 and TRBJ2-7; the match to TRBD2 covers 7 bases. CDR1 LNHDA and CDR2 SQIVND come from the germline V gene (reference sequence). V shed 4 bases and J 5 bases; nucleotides not matched to a gene: 8. The CDR3 covers 14 residues. DNA for the CDR3: TGTGCCAGTAGTAGCCGGGGGGAATTCCACGAGCAGTACTTC. Its translation: CASSSRGEFHEQYF.

In its sample, this clonotype was seen a few times. The chain has TRBV12-3 or TRBV12-4 and TRBJ2-5, with D unresolved. V lost 7 bases to trimming and J lost 5 bases, with 11 bases between them. This CDR3 is built from 12 residues. The CDR3 sequence: CASKGPTETQYF. The CDR3 DNA sequence: TGTGCCAGCAAAGGACCCACGGAGACCCAGTACTTC.